This T cell receptor (beta chain) was found in a study of blood T cell repertoires in COVID-19. Across the whole study: PBMCs, B-cell-depleted T cells, or T cells were the source of the cDNA or gDNA that made up the material.

Measured with immunoSEQ multiplex PCR; TCRdb has only the in-frame clones, and not every one. The data show roughly 150,000 clones, roughly three quarters seen once. Enrollees, about 18 to 100 years old, lived in 20 to 25 US areas. In assigning cohorts, the study relied on participant-reported clinical history. Recovered Cohort 3 donors showed two negative PCRs, clearance, or symptom resolution. The germline gives CDR1 SGHNT, CDR2 YYREEE (reference sequence). The CDR3 runs to 13 residues. Unmatched junction bases numbered 3, after V lost 4 bases and J lost 7 bases. The sample comprised PBMCs or T cells enriched from blood (not recorded which). This chain links TRBV5-4 with TRBJ1-5, with TRBD1 identical over 9 bases. The source is a woman in her 50s who had recovered from COVID-19. The CDR3 here is CASSAGQGQPQHF. As DNA, the CDR3 is TGTGCCAGCAGCGCGGGACAGGGACAGCCCCAGCATTTT.